One T cell receptor beta chain is described in this entry. The CDR3 length is 14 residues. Germline CDR1 reads SNHLY; CDR2 reads FYNNEI. V was clipped by 1 base and J by 2 bases, with 6 bases between them. The data derive from a study of OX40 agonist ivuxolimab in advanced cancers. Assay: immunoSEQ multiplex PCR; the TCRdb copy retains only in-frame clones and omits some. The sample has about 50,000 clones; roughly 81% are singletons. This sample comprised CD4+ or CD8+ T cells sorted from blood, obtained in a trial of the OX40 agonist ivuxolimab. The chain uses TRBV2 and TRBJ1-5, with D hard to call. This sequence was found in an adult with an advanced solid tumor such as melanoma, head and neck, liver or kidney cancer. The CDR3 region has the DNA TGTGCCAGCAGTGAAGTAGGTGGCAATCAGCCCCAGCATTTT. It yields the protein CASSEVGGNQPQHF.